This is a list of T cell receptor beta chains from one sample in a study of shared clonotypes between healthy human individuals. Repertoires were generated with immunoSEQ multiplex PCR, while TCRdb's copy carries only in-frame clones and drops some. The sample records about 2 million clones, about 95% being singletons. The sequencing sample was made of naive CD8+ T cells sorted from blood. The receptors stem from a man aged 18 to 30 in good health. The CDR3 runs from the conserved cysteine through the conserved F or W. D genes are given only for firm matches. The size entry is marked missing in some rows and otherwise reads once, few, many or a size class.

cdr3_nt | cdr3_aa | d_call | v_call | clone_size | j_call
TGTGCCAGCAGTACGGGACATTCCTATGGCTACACCTTC | CASSTGHSYGYTF | - | TRBV6-6 | few | TRBJ1-2
TGTGCCAGCAGCGGGGTTGACACCGCCTACAATGAGCAGTTCTTC | CASSGVDTAYNEQFF | - | TRBV5-6 | - | TRBJ2-1
TGTGCTAGCAGCCCCAGGTTGAAAGAGACCCAGTACTTC | CASSPRLKETQYF | - | TRBV7-7 | once | TRBJ2-5
TGTGCCAGCAGTACCGGGACAAATCCCTTAAGCACAGATACGCAGTATTTT | CASSTGTNPLSTDTQYF | - | TRBV27 | - | TRBJ2-3
TGTGCCAGCAGTTACACGGGGGTCTACAATGAGCAGTTCTTC | CASSYTGVYNEQFF | - | TRBV7-9 | - | TRBJ2-1
TGTGCCAGCAGTTCCGGGACTAGCCTTTCCTACAATGAGCAGTTCTTC | CASSSGTSLSYNEQFF | TRBD2 | TRBV6-6 | - | TRBJ2-1
TGTGCCACTAGAGGGGGGATGGACGAGCAGTACTTC | CATRGGMDEQYF | - | TRBV28 | once | TRBJ2-7
TGTGCCAGCCCCCGCGACAGGCCCGGGACTAGCGGGGGGGGACCCCTCTACGAGCAGTACTTC | CASPRDRPGTSGGGPLYEQYF | TRBD2 | TRBV2 | - | TRBJ2-7
TGTGCCAGCAGCCCTGGGCGAGGGCGCCAAGAGACCCAGTACTTC | CASSPGRGRQETQYF | - | TRBV28 | - | TRBJ2-5
TGTGCCAGCAGTCCTCTAGCGGGAGGGGTAAAAGAGCAGTACTTC | CASSPLAGGVKEQYF | TRBD2 | TRBV27 | - | TRBJ2-7
TGTGCCAGCAGTTTGGGCAGGGTTCTTACTGAAGCTTTCTTT | CASSLGRVLTEAFF | - | TRBV28 | - | TRBJ1-1
TGTGCCTGGAGTTATCTACAGGGCCCAGACTATGGCTACACCTTC | CAWSYLQGPDYGYTF | - | TRBV30 | - | TRBJ1-2
TGTGCCAGCAGCCAAGAAGTCTCTGGGGCCAACGTCCTGACTTTC | CASSQEVSGANVLTF | - | TRBV14 | - | TRBJ2-6
TGTGCCAGCAGTTTTGAAACTAGCACAGATACGCAGTATTTT | CASSFETSTDTQYF | - | TRBV28 | - | TRBJ2-3
TGTGCCAGCAGTTTCGGGCAGGGGGAACAGCCCCAGCATTTT | CASSFGQGEQPQHF | TRBD1 | TRBV28 | - | TRBJ1-5
TGTGCCAGCACCGTACTAGCGGGGGGTACAGATACGCAGTATTTT | CASTVLAGGTDTQYF | TRBD2 | TRBV27 | - | TRBJ2-3
TGCGCCAGCAGCTCTCACGGCCAGGGCCCAGGGGTCTCCTACGAGCAGTACTTC | CASSSHGQGPGVSYEQYF | - | TRBV5-1 | - | TRBJ2-7
TGTGCCAGCAGCATTAGCGGCTCCTACAATGAGCAGTTCTTC | CASSISGSYNEQFF | - | TRBV13 | - | TRBJ2-1
TGTGCCAGCAGCATAGGTGGCACCGGGGAGCTGTTTTTT | CASSIGGTGELFF | - | TRBV9 | - | TRBJ2-2
TGTGCCAGCAGCTTATCTAGTTCTGGGGCCAACGTCCTGACTTTC | CASSLSSSGANVLTF | - | TRBV7-8 | - | TRBJ2-6
TGTGCCAGCAGTCCACAGGGAGGTGATGAAAAACTGTTTTTT | CASSPQGGDEKLFF | - | TRBV6-6 | - | TRBJ1-4
TGTGCCAGCTGCGAACTAGCGGGAGGAACCTACGAGCAGTACTTC | CASCELAGGTYEQYF | TRBD2 | TRBV13 | once | TRBJ2-7
TGCAGCGTTGATGTGATCGGGGCCGACGAGCAGTACTTC | CSVDVIGADEQYF | - | TRBV29-1 | - | TRBJ2-7
TGTGCCAGCAGTTTGGCCGGGGAGGGCTACAATGAGCAGTTCTTC | CASSLAGEGYNEQFF | TRBD2 | TRBV27 | once | TRBJ2-1
TGCGCCAGCAGTGTACAGGGGACCTCCTACGAGCAGTACTTC | CASSVQGTSYEQYF | TRBD1 | TRBV10-1 | - | TRBJ2-7
TGTGCCAGCAGCCTAGAGACAGGGATCGATACGCAGTATTTT | CASSLETGIDTQYF | TRBD1 | TRBV7-2 | - | TRBJ2-3
TGTGCCAGCAGTTTATCGTCAGGTTGGGAGACCCAGTACTTC | CASSLSSGWETQYF | - | TRBV27 | - | TRBJ2-5
TGCGCCAGCAGCTTGTCAGAGGGCCTTAATTCACCCCTCCACTTT | CASSLSEGLNSPLHF | - | TRBV5-1 | once | TRBJ1-6
TGCGCCAGTGGGAGGACTAGCGTAAATGAGCAGTTCTTC | CASGRTSVNEQFF | TRBD2 | TRBV5-1 | - | TRBJ2-1
TGCAGCGTTAAAACCATGACTAGCGGGGATTCCTACGAGCAGTACTTC | CSVKTMTSGDSYEQYF | TRBD2 | TRBV29-1 | once | TRBJ2-7
TGTGCCAGCAGCTTAGAAGGGTCAGGGGGGCGCCCGTATGAGCAGTTCTTC | CASSLEGSGGRPYEQFF | - | TRBV7-6 | - | TRBJ2-1
TGTGATCGGGAGGTCTCTGGAAACACCATATATTTT | CDREVSGNTIYF | - | TRBV12-5 | - | TRBJ1-3
TGTGCCAGCAAGACAGTGACTTCTAGCACAGATACGCAGTATTTT | CASKTVTSSTDTQYF | - | TRBV9 | - | TRBJ2-3
TGTGCCAGCGGGTCGGGACAAACCTACGAGCAGTACTTC | CASGSGQTYEQYF | - | TRBV7-9 | - | TRBJ2-7
TGTGCCAGCAGGGGCTCGGGACTACAAGAGACCCAGTACTTC | CASRGSGLQETQYF | TRBD2 | TRBV6-1 | - | TRBJ2-5
TGTGCCAGCAGCCCCTCTAGCGCCCTTAGCACAGATACGCAGTATTTT | CASSPSSALSTDTQYF | - | TRBV13 | - | TRBJ2-3
TGTGCCATCAGTGCCGACGTCATCTCTGGAAACACCATATATTTT | CAISADVISGNTIYF | - | TRBV10-3 | - | TRBJ1-3
TGTGCCAGCAGCTCACGGACAGGGGACGAGCAGTACTTC | CASSSRTGDEQYF | TRBD1 | TRBV11-3 | - | TRBJ2-7
TGTGCCAGCAGCGTAGAAGGATCAACTAATGAAAAACTGTTTTTT | CASSVEGSTNEKLFF | - | TRBV9 | - | TRBJ1-4
TGTGCCAGTAATGACGGACTAGCGGAAGAGACCCAGTACTTC | CASNDGLAEETQYF | TRBD2 | TRBV6-6 | - | TRBJ2-5
TGTGCCAGCAGGGCCAGGACAGGCGGGACCGGGGAGCTGTTTTTT | CASRARTGGTGELFF | TRBD1 | TRBV6-1 | - | TRBJ2-2